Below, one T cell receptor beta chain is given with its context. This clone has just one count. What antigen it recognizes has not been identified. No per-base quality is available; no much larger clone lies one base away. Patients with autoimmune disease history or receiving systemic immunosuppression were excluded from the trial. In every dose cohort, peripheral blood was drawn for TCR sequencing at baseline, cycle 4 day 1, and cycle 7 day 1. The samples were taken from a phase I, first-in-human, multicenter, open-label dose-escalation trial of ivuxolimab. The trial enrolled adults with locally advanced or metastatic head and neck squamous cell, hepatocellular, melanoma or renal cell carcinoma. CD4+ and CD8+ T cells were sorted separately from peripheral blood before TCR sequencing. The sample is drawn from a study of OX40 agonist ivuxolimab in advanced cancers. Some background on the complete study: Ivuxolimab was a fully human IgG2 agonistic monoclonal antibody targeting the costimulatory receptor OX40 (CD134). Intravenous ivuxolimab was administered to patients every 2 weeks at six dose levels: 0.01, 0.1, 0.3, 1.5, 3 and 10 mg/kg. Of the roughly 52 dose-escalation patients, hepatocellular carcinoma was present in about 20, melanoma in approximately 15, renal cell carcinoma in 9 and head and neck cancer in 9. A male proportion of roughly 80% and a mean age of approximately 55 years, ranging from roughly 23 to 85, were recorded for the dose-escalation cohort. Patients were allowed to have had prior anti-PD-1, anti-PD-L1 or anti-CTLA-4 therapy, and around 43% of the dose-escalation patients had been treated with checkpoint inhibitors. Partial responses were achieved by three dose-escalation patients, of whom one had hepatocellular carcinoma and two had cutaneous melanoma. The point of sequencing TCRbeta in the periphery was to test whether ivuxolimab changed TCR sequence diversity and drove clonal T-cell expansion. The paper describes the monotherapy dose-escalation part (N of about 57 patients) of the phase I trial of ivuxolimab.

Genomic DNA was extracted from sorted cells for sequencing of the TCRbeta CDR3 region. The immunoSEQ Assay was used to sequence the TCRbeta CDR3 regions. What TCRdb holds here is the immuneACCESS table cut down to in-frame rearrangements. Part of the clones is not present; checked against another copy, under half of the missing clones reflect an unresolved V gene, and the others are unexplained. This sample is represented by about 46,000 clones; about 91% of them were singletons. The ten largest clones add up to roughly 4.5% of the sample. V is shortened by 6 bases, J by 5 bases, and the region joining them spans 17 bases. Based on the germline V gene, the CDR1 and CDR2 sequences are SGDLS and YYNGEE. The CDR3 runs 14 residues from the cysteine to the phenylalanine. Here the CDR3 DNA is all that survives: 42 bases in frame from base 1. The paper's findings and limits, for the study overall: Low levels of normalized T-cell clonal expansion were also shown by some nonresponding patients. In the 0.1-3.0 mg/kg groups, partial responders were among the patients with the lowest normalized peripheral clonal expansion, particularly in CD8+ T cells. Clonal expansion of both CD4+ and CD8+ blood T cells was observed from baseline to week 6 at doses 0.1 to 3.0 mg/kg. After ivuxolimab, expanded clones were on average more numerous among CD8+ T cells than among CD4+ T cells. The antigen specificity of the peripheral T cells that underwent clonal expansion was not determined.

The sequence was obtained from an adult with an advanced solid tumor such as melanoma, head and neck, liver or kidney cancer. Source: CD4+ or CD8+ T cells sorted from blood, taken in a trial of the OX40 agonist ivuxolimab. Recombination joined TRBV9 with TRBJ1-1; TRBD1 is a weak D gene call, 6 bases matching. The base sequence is TGTGCCAGCAACCTCCAGGGGTATGGTACTGAAGCTTTCTTT. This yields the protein CASNLQGYGTEAFF.